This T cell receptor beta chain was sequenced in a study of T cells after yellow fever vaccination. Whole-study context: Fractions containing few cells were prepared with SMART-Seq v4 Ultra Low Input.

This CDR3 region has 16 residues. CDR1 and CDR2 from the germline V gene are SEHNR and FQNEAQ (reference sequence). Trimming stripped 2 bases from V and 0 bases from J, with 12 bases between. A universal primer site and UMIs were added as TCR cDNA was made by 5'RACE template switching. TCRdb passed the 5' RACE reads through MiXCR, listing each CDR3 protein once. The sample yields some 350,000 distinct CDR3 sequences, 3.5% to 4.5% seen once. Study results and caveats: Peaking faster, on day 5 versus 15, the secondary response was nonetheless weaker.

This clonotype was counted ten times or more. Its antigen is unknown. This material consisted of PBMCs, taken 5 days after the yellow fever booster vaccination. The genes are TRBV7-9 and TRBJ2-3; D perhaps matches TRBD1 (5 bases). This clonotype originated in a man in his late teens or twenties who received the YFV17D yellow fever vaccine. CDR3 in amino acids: CASSLWGSRSTDTQYF. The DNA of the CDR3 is TGTGCCAGCAGCTTATGGGGCAGTAGAAGCACAGATACGCAGTATTTT.